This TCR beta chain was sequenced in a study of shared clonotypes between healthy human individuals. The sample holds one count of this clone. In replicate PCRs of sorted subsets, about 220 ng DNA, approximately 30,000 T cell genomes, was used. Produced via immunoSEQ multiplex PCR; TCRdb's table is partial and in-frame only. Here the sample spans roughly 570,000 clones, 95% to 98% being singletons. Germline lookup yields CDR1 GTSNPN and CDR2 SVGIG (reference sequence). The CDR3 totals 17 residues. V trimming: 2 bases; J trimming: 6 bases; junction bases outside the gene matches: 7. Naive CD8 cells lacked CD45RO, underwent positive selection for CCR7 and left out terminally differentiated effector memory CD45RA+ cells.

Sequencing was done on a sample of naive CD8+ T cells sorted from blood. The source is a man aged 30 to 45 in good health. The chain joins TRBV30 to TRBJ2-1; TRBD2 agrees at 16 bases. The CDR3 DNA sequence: TGTGCCTGGAGTCCGCCGGGACTAGCGGGAGGGCCCAATGAGCAGTTCTTC. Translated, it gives CAWSPPGLAGGPNEQFF.